This TCR beta chain was captured in a study of control samples from healthy donors and cancer patients (dated by TCRdb to between 2020 and 2021). The CDR1 and CDR2 encoded by the germline V gene are MNHEY and SVGAGI. From the cysteine through the phenylalanine, the CDR3 covers 14 amino acids. CDR3 DNA is the only sequence kept; it has 42 bases, read in frame from the first base. The junction shows trimming of 6 bases on V and 14 bases on J, and the gene matches do not reach 17 bases of it. With regard to this clone: It has no known antigen specificity. Qualities for individual bases were not recorded, and no much larger clone is one base off.

The library came from the immunoSEQ multiplex PCR assay. Imported from immuneACCESS, the table was reduced by TCRdb to in-frame sequences with V and J called. These copies leave out some clones; in studies compared against another copy, an unresolved V gene accounts for under half, and the cause of the remainder is not known. Within this sample are about 74,000 clones, with 70% to 90% of them counted one time only. 4.5% to 6% of the sample is in the top ten clones. The clonotype comes from a woman between 45 and 65 years old in good health. Sequencing used blood. The rearranged segments are TRBV6-5 and TRBJ1-2; 8 of the junction bases match TRBD1. The nucleotide sequence is given as TGTGCCAGCAGCCCCCGACCGGGACAGGCCTACGAAACCTTC. Translated, it gives CASSPRPGQAYETF.